These 25 T cell receptor beta chains came from one sample sequenced in a study of blood T cell repertoires in COVID-19. Assay used: immunoSEQ multiplex PCR; TCRdb lists only in-frame clones, some missing. In the table there are around 99,000 clones, approximately 82% of which are singletons. The sequencing input was peripheral blood. The receptors were gathered from an older woman with acute or convalescent COVID-19.

The chain recombines TRBV5-5 with TRBJ2-7; 9 bases align to TRBD1. The CDR3 sequence is 15 residues long. V was pared by 4 bases and J by 2 bases, with 7 bases of the junction left unmatched. CDR1 is SGHKS, CDR2 YYEKEE, per germline (reference sequence). This CDR3 reads CASSIGQGTTYEQYF. CDR3 DNA: TGTGCCAGCAGCATAGGACAGGGGACAACCTACGAGCAGTACTTC.

The chain couples TRBV6-6 to TRBJ1-1; 7 nucleotides line up with TRBD1. After removal of 2 bases from V and 6 bases from J, the junction contained 9 bases not matched to a gene. This CDR3 has 15 residues. Per germline, CDR1 MNHNY and CDR2 SVGAGI (reference sequence). CDR3 loop: CASSYPGQLPSEAFF. In DNA form, the CDR3 reads TGTGCCAGCAGTTACCCGGGACAGCTCCCGTCTGAAGCTTTCTTT.

V gene TRBV4-3 combines with J gene TRBJ2-7, with 9 bases lining up with TRBD1. Germline CDR1 is LGHNA and CDR2 is YSLEER. The CDR3 loop spans 15 amino acids. The trim removed 1 base at V and 6 bases at J, leaving 7 bases unmatched. The CDR3 nucleotides read TGCGCCAGCAGCCAAGCGGCCGGGACAGGGTTCGAGCAGTACTTC. Translating it yields CASSQAAGTGFEQYF.

The chain joins TRBV11-2 to TRBJ2-5; TRBD2 matches at 14 bases. V gave up 1 base and J gave up 1 base; unmatched junction bases: 2. The CDR3 is made up of 17 amino acids. CDR1 SGHAT and CDR2 FQNNGV come from the germline V gene. The CDR3 nucleotides read TGTGCCAGCAGCTTAGGAGGACTAGCGGGGGGCCAAGAGACCCAGTACTTC. The encoded protein is CASSLGGLAGGQETQYF. The full variable domain, with the rest looked up from reference TRBV11-2 and TRBJ2-5, is EAGVAQSPRYKIIEKRQSVAFWCNPISGHATLYWYQQILGQGPKLLIQFQNNGVVDDSQLPKDRFSAERLKGVDSTLKIQPAKLEDSAVYLCASSLGGLAGGQETQYFGPGTRLLVL.

This clone was seen just once. V usage is TRBV7-9 and J usage is TRBJ2-1; the match to TRBD2 covers 8 bases. The CDR3 contains 16 residues. Germline CDR1 reads SEHNR; CDR2 reads FQNEAQ (reference sequence). The V and J ends lost 5 bases and 4 bases, in that order; junction bases with no gene match: 10. The CDR3 sequence: CASSPLGAGEYNEQFF. The CDR3 region has the DNA TGTGCCAGCAGCCCCTTGGGAGCGGGGGAGTACAATGAGCAGTTCTTC. Full variable domain (remainder filled in from reference TRBV7-9 and TRBJ2-1): DTGVSQNPRHKITKRGQNVTFRCDPISEHNRLYWYRQTLGQGPEFLTYFQNEAQLEKSRLLSDRFSAERPKGSFSTLEIQRTEQGDSAMYLCASSPLGAGEYNEQFFGPGTRLTVL.

The CDR3 sequence: CASSQSRTGNHYGYTF. CDR3 sequence (DNA): TGTGCCAGCAGCCAATCGAGGACAGGTAATCACTATGGCTACACCTTC. This rearrangement joins TRBV16 to TRBJ1-2, with 7 bases lining up with TRBD1. V lost 0 bases to trimming and J lost 3 bases; unmatched junction nucleotides: 7. There are 16 residues in the CDR3. Per germline, CDR1 KGHSY and CDR2 FQNENV.

As for this clone: This CDR3 is also generated by other DNA sequences in the sample. CDR3 nucleotides: TGTGCCAGCAGCTTACTAGCGGGGGTAACCGGGGAGCTGTTTTTT. It is translated as CASSLLAGVTGELFF. The chain links TRBV5-8 to TRBJ2-2; 11 bases are a match to TRBD2. The germline V gene has CDR1 SGHTS and CDR2 YDEGEE. This CDR3 spans 15 amino acids. The V and J ends lost 2 bases and 5 bases, in that order; junction bases with no gene match: 2.

As regards this clone: One end of the junction varies from germline; a read error may be responsible. The J gene is TRBJ2-5, the V gene TRBV7-9; 16 bases align to TRBD2. This CDR3 has 13 amino acids. Germline CDR1 is SEHNR and CDR2 is FQNEAQ (reference sequence). Here the CDR3 DNA reads TGTGCCAGCAGCTTAGGAGGGACTAGCGGGAGGGACTTC. It translates to CASSLGGTSGRDF.

This chain uses TRBV18 with TRBJ2-1, with a weak D call TRBD1 (5 bases). CDR3 length: 15 amino acids. Trimming took off 3 bases at V and 12 bases at J, with 21 bases between the two ends. Germline CDR1 reads KGHSH; CDR2 reads LQKENI. CDR3 DNA: TGTGCCAGCTCACCCCCAATGGGGCAACTGGAAAGGCAGTTCTTC. It is translated as CASSPPMGQLERQFF.

The chain joins TRBV28 to TRBJ1-2, with 7 bases aligning to TRBD1. CDR1 is MDHEN and CDR2 is SYDVKM in the germline V gene. The CDR3 runs 13 residues. The V and J ends lost 7 bases and 4 bases, in that order; junction bases with no gene match: 6. DNA for the CDR3: TGTGCCAGCACCTCGGGACAGAGCTATGGCTACACCTTC. This translates into CASTSGQSYGYTF.

The CDR3 nucleotides read TGTGCCAGCAGTGCGGCAGGGTCTGTTGGCTACACCTTC. Protein: CASSAAGSVGYTF. The rearrangement uses TRBV28 and TRBJ1-2, with TRBD1 as a possible D gene (5 bases). V was shortened by 5 bases and J by 7 bases, with 14 bases between the two germline ends. The CDR3 runs to 13 residues. Germline CDR1 and CDR2: MDHEN and SYDVKM.

The rearrangement joins TRBV5-4 to TRBJ1-6, with a tentative D call TRBD1 (5 bases). Trimming pared 0 bases from V and 1 base from J, leaving 17 bases between. Germline assignment: CDR1 SGHNT and CDR2 YYREEE (reference sequence). CDR3 size: 19 residues. The CDR3 region is CASSLGPGRALSYNSPLHF. The CDR3 coding sequence is TGTGCCAGCAGCTTGGGACCAGGGAGGGCCCTGTCCTATAATTCACCCCTCCACTTT.

V usage is TRBV5-6 and J usage is TRBJ2-5; D may be TRBD2 (6 bases). The CDR3 totals 13 residues. The germline CDR1 and CDR2 sequences are SGHDT and YYEEEE. V lost 6 bases and J lost 2, with 11 bases in between. CDR3 nucleotides: TGTGCCAGCACCAGTGGGGGGCAAGAGACCCAGTACTTC. Translation gives CASTSGGQETQYF.

The gene calls are TRBV6-1 and TRBJ1-6, with 8 positions matching TRBD1. The CDR3 extends over 14 amino acids. V shed 1 base and J 11 bases; nucleotides not matched to a gene: 4. Per germline, CDR1 MNHNS and CDR2 SASEGT. CDR3 in DNA: TGTGCCAGCAGTGAAGTCCAGGGGGCGACACCCCTCCACTTT. It is translated as CASSEVQGATPLHF.

The sample holds a few counts of this clone. The chain links TRBV28 to TRBJ1-3; D gene ambiguous. V shed 5 bases and J shed 0 bases, with 20 bases lying between them. The length of the CDR3 is 18 residues. Per the germline V gene, CDR1 is MDHEN and CDR2 is SYDVKM. The DNA for the CDR3 is TGTGCCAGCAGTATTATTGGGAGCCTCGTCCTCTCTGGAAACACCATATATTTT. Its translation: CASSIIGSLVLSGNTIYF.

This sequence joins TRBV24-1 and TRBJ2-2, with a weak D call TRBD1 (5 bases). CDR1 and CDR2 (germline): KGHDR, SFDVKD. The CDR3 contains 14 residues. The V end was cut by 5 bases, the J end by 4 bases, with 10 bases between. The CDR3 loop reads CATSVQGSTGELFF. The CDR3 DNA follows: TGTGCCACCAGTGTCCAGGGCTCCACCGGGGAGCTGTTTTTT.

For this clone: The sample contains more than one DNA sequence encoding this CDR3. This CDR3 is CASSLQGGTEAFF. The CDR3 nucleotides read TGTGCCAGCAGCTTACAGGGGGGTACTGAAGCTTTCTTT. The genes are TRBV7-9 and TRBJ1-1; 7 positions match TRBD1. Trimming removed 2 bases from V and 5 bases from J; junction bases left unmatched: 2. Germline CDR1 SEHNR, CDR2 FQNEAQ (reference sequence). The CDR3 is 13 residues long.

This chain joins TRBV5-1 and TRBJ1-2; 10 bases match TRBD1. The CDR3 is 15 residues long. V was pared by 0 bases and J by 2 bases, with 1 base of the junction left unmatched. Per the germline V gene, CDR1 is SGHRS and CDR2 is YFSETQ. CDR3 nucleotides: TGCGCCAGCAGCTTGGGGACAGGGGGGAACTATGGCTACACCTTC. It encodes CASSLGTGGNYGYTF. Based on the CDR3 plus reference TRBV5-1 and TRBJ1-2, the full variable domain is KAGVTQTPRYLIKTRGQQVTLSCSPISGHRSVSWYQQTPGQGLQFLFEYFSETQRNKGNFPGRFSGRQFSNSRSEMNVSTLELGDSALYLCASSLGTGGNYGYTFGSGTRLTVV.

The chain is built from TRBV3-1 (or the pseudogene TRBV3-2) and TRBJ2-3, with D possibly being TRBD2 (6 bases). The germline V gene encodes CDR1 LGHDT and CDR2 YNNKEL (reference sequence). This CDR3 has 16 amino acids. Deletions cut 4 bases from V and 2 bases from J, with 16 bases between. The CDR3 DNA reads as TGTGCCAGCAGCCCTCCCCCGGGAGTGGCCACAGATACGCAGTATTTT. Its translation: CASSPPPGVATDTQYF.

A remark on this clone: The junction departs from the called germline gene at one end, perhaps through a read error. V is TRBV4-1 and J is TRBJ2-7; D gene uncertain. The CDR3 has 13 residues. Per germline, CDR1 MGHRA and CDR2 YSYEKL. The CDR3: CASSQAKWLEQYF. The CDR3 DNA sequence: TGCGCCAGCAGTCAAGCCAAATGGCTCGAGCAGTACTTC.

The chain couples TRBV18 to TRBJ1-2; 7 bases align to TRBD1. V lost 3 bases to trimming and J lost 4 bases; unmatched junction nucleotides: 5. The CDR3 runs to 14 residues. The germline gives CDR1 KGHSH, CDR2 LQKENI. CDR3 loop: CASSPAGGGYGYTF. The CDR3 DNA reads as TGTGCCAGCTCACCGGCAGGGGGAGGCTATGGCTACACCTTC.

This clone was counted once. The chain links TRBV19 to TRBJ2-2; no reliable D call. Germline-derived CDR1 and CDR2 are LNHDA and SQIVND (reference sequence). Trimming pared 3 bases from V and 8 bases from J, leaving 19 bases between. The CDR3 length is 16 residues. CDR3 coding DNA: TGTGCCAGTAGTATCTCAACTTTAGACTGGTGGGGGGAGCTGTTTTTT. Its translation is CASSISTLDWWGELFF.

The rearrangement joins TRBV7-9 to TRBJ2-1; 12 bases agree with TRBD2. Germline V gives CDR1 SEHNR, CDR2 FQNEAQ (reference sequence). The trim removed 5 bases at V and 7 bases at J, leaving 6 bases unmatched. This CDR3 comprises 15 residues. The CDR3 DNA reads as TGTGCCAGCAGCATACTAGCGGGAGGTTGGAATGAGCAGTTCTTC. It yields the protein CASSILAGGWNEQFF.

The V and J genes are TRBV28 and TRBJ2-2; 8 bases are shared with TRBD2. The trim removed 6 bases at V and 0 bases at J, leaving 0 bases unmatched. The CDR3 is made up of 14 amino acids. Germline CDR1 is MDHEN and CDR2 is SYDVKM. The CDR3 DNA sequence: TGTGCCAGCAGGCGGGGGGCGAACACCGGGGAGCTGTTTTTT. Translation: CASRRGANTGELFF.

The genes are TRBV10-3 and TRBJ2-6, with 8 nucleotides matching TRBD1. Germline V gene lookup returns CDR1 ENHRY and CDR2 SYGVKD. This CDR3 contains 17 residues. V gave up 10 bases and J gave up 2 bases; unmatched junction bases: 13. The CDR3 region has the DNA TGTGCCAGCATATCCGGGACAGGAAGACCTGGGGCCAACGTCCTGACTTTC. Encoded protein: CASISGTGRPGANVLTF.